The clone carrying this TCR beta chain was recorded once. This sample is drawn from a study of blood T cell repertoires in COVID-19. Repertoires were generated with immunoSEQ multiplex PCR, while TCRdb's copy carries only in-frame clones and drops some. The repertoire holds approximately 100,000 clones, with 75% to 85% as singletons. Germline-derived CDR1 and CDR2 are MDHEN and SYDVKM. Trimming took 4 bases from V and 12 from J; bases not matched to a gene: 15. The CDR3 has 15 amino acids. Sequenced: peripheral blood. This TCR derives from a woman at least 80 years old with active or convalescent COVID-19. The V and J genes are TRBV28 and TRBJ2-1; TRBD2 matches at 7 bases. The CDR3 sequence is CASSYAGAEKGRQFF. CDR3 DNA: TGTGCCAGCAGTTATGCGGGAGCTGAAAAGGGTAGGCAGTTCTTC.